Shown below are 23 T cell receptor beta chains from a single sample sequenced in a study of T cells expressing NK-cell markers. Following a re-call of the 5' RACE reads, TCRdb has one entry per CDR3 protein and lacks DNA. This sample's table has approximately 110,000 distinct CDR3 sequences. Sequenced material: blood T cells: a sorted CD56 or NKG2C T cell subset, CD4+ or CD8+ T cells, or bulk PBMC T cells (not recorded which). The receptor source for this set is a woman between 18 and 70 years old in good health.

The chain uses TRBV12-3 or TRBV12-4 and TRBJ2-7; TCRdb lists TRBD2, though no DNA is available to test this call. This CDR3 has 12 amino acids. The CDR3 protein is CASMLASYEQYF.

V gene TRBV5-1 combines with J gene TRBJ2-1; TCRdb indicates TRBD1, and absent DNA this call remains unverified. CDR1 and CDR2 (germline): SGHRS, YFSETQ. The CDR3 is 15 residues long. The CDR3 reads CASSQRRRVYNEQFF.

The rearrangement joins TRBV7-6 to TRBJ1-1; TCRdb proposes TRBD1, but this gene call is untestable without DNA. In germline, CDR1 is SGHVS, CDR2 FNYEAQ. This CDR3 has 17 amino acids. The CDR3 reads CASSQTGGLRASTEAFF. Variable domain in full (rest from reference TRBV7-6 and TRBJ1-1): GAGVSQSPRYKVTKRGQDVALRCDPISGHVSLYWYRQALGQGPEFLTYFNYEAQQDKSGLPNDRFSAERPEGSISTLTIQRTEQRDSAMYRCASSQTGGLRASTEAFFGQGTRLTVV.

The chain employs TRBV25-1 and TRBJ1-1; TCRdb returns TRBD1, unconfirmable since there is no DNA. The CDR3 runs to 14 residues. Germline CDR1 is MGHDK and CDR2 is SYGVNS. Here the CDR3 reads CASSGFGDRSEAFF.

The chain couples TRBV6-2 or TRBV6-3 to TRBJ2-7; the TRBD2 assignment by TCRdb is unverifiable without DNA. CDR1 MNHEY and CDR2 SVGEGT come from the germline V gene. The CDR3 is made up of 15 amino acids. CDR3 in amino acids: CASTGPGLVSYEQYF.

The chain recombines TRBV5-8 with TRBJ1-1. The germline CDR1 and CDR2 sequences are SGHTS and YDEGEE. The CDR3 covers 14 residues. The CDR3 reads CASSLGGENTEAFF.

The gene calls are TRBV7-2 and TRBJ2-7; TCRdb's D gene call, TRBD2, goes unchecked for lack of DNA. The CDR3 has 13 residues. CDR1 is SGHTA, CDR2 FQGNSA, per germline. The CDR3 reads CASSEGEFYEQYF.

The chain carries TRBV6-2 or TRBV6-3 and TRBJ2-7. The CDR3 totals 12 residues. CDR1 is MNHEY and CDR2 is SVGEGT in the germline V gene. CDR3 region: CASSTLSGEQYF.

The V and J genes are TRBV30 and TRBJ1-2. The germline V gene encodes CDR1 GTSNPN and CDR2 SVGIG (reference sequence). CDR3 length equals 13 residues. CDR3 loop: CAWSVAADYGYTF.

CDR3 loop: CASSLTSGYEQYF. This chain uses TRBV12-3 or TRBV12-4 with TRBJ2-7; the D gene TCRdb calls, TRBD2, cannot be checked with no DNA. The CDR3 extends over 13 amino acids.

This chain links TRBV5-1 with TRBJ2-3. The germline V gene encodes CDR1 SGHRS and CDR2 YFSETQ. CDR3 length equals 13 residues. The CDR3: CASSLRSTDTQYF.

The chain combines TRBV9 with TRBJ1-1. CDR3 size: 13 residues. Germline V lookup: CDR1 SGDLS, CDR2 YYNGEE. CDR3 region: CASSVGSGKEAFF.

V usage is TRBV12-3 or TRBV12-4 and J usage is TRBJ2-1. The length of the CDR3 is 11 residues. The CDR3 here is CASSYGDEQFF.

The chain couples TRBV20-1 to TRBJ2-3; the D gene TCRdb calls, TRBD2, cannot be checked with no DNA. Germline-derived CDR1 and CDR2 are DFQATT and SNEGSKA (reference sequence). The CDR3 has 17 amino acids. CDR3 residues: CSAHLGTSGGNTDTQYF.

The CDR3 protein is CASSLKGLGFFEQYF. This chain links TRBV7-9 with TRBJ2-7; the D call of TRBD2 rests on TCRdb alone, since no DNA is present to check it. The CDR3 spans 15 residues. CDR1 and CDR2 (germline): SEHNR, FQNEAQ (reference sequence).

The chain has TRBV7-9 and TRBJ1-2; TCRdb outputs TRBD1, but without DNA this stays unchecked. The CDR3 has 17 amino acids. Per germline, CDR1 SEHNR and CDR2 FQNEAQ (reference sequence). CDR3 amino acids: CASSPTGTGAFYYGYTF. Supplemented by reference TRBV7-9 and TRBJ1-2, the full variable domain reads DTGVSQNPRHKITKRGQNVTFRCDPISEHNRLYWYRQTLGQGPEFLTYFQNEAQLEKSRLLSDRFSAERPKGSFSTLEIQRTEQGDSAMYLCASSPTGTGAFYYGYTFGSGTRLTVV.

The rearrangement joins TRBV29-1 to TRBJ1-2; TCRdb outputs TRBD1, but without DNA this stays unchecked. This CDR3 contains 13 residues. Germline V gene data show CDR1 as SQVTM and CDR2 as ANQGSEA. The CDR3 protein is CSVATTGPFGYTF.

V usage is TRBV28 and J usage is TRBJ2-7; TCRdb's D gene call, TRBD1, goes unchecked for lack of DNA. There are 15 residues in the CDR3. The germline gives CDR1 MDHEN, CDR2 SYDVKM. CDR3 sequence reads: CASSIPTDTPYEQYF. Based on the CDR3 plus reference TRBV28 and TRBJ2-7, the full variable domain is DVKVTQSSRYLVKRTGEKVFLECVQDMDHENMFWYRQDPGLGLRLIYFSYDVKMKEKGDIPEGYSVSREKKERFSLILESASTNQTSMYLCASSIPTDTPYEQYFGPGTRLTVT.

CDR3: CASSEVGYTGELFF. The V and J genes are TRBV6-1 and TRBJ2-2. CDR1 and CDR2 (germline): MNHNS, SASEGT. The CDR3 runs 14 residues.

The genes are TRBV27 and TRBJ2-2. The CDR3 is 14 residues long. The germline CDR1 and CDR2 sequences are MNHEY and SMNVEV (reference sequence). The CDR3 region is CASTLGPATGELFF.

This chain uses TRBV25-1 with TRBJ1-1. Germline-derived CDR1 and CDR2 are MGHDK and SYGVNS. The CDR3 extends over 15 amino acids. The CDR3 spells CASSECEIGNTEAFF.

The chain links TRBV13 to TRBJ2-5; no DNA is available, so the TRBD2 call from TCRdb remains unchecked. The CDR3 is made up of 17 amino acids. Per the germline V gene, CDR1 is PRHDT and CDR2 is FYEKMQ (reference sequence). CDR3 in amino acids: CASSPGLADQDGETQYF. Full variable domain (rest looked up from reference TRBV13 and TRBJ2-5): AAGVIQSPRHLIKEKRETATLKCYPIPRHDTVYWYQQGPGQDPQFLISFYEKMQSDKGSIPDRFSAQQFSDYHSELNMSSLELGDSALYFCASSPGLADQDGETQYFGPGTRLLVL.

This chain connects TRBV12-3 or TRBV12-4 to TRBJ1-1; the TCRdb D gene call, TRBD1, has no DNA to confirm it. The CDR3 is 13 residues long. CDR3 sequence reads: CASSPTGVTEAFF.